Each of the 8 T cell receptor beta chains below was sequenced from the same sample in a study of T cell responses to AZD1222 COVID-19 vaccine (dated by TCRdb to 2020 to 2022). The library relied on the immunoSEQ multiplex PCR assay. TCRdb retrieved this table from immuneACCESS and kept in-frame rearrangements only. Not all clones are present; in checked studies, unresolved V genes account for under half, and no reason is known for the remainder. The sample yields some 60,000 clones; roughly 82% were counted once. The ten biggest clones cover 15% to 20% of the sample. What this sample's time point label stands for: baseline before first vaccination. Sequencing was performed on peripheral blood, taken on day 0 of AZD1222 vaccination. Source of these receptors: an adult in good health.

CDR3 residues: CASSFGEKLFF. CDR3 sequence (DNA): TGTGCCAGCAGCTTCGGCGAAAAACTGTTTTTT. The chain is built from TRBV5-6 and TRBJ1-4, with D unresolved. Germline CDR1 reads SGHDT; CDR2 reads YYEEEE. CDR3 length: 11 residues. V shed 2 bases and J shed 8 bases, with 4 bases lying between them.

DNA of the CDR3: TGTGCCAGCAGCTCCGGGACAGGGACACGAACAAGTGAAGCTTTCTTT. This translates into CASSSGTGTRTSEAFF. The rearrangement joins TRBV5-4 to TRBJ1-1, with 9 bases aligning to TRBD1. V dropped 3 bases and J dropped 7; count of bases not matched to a gene: 13. The CDR3 extends over 16 amino acids. The germline V gene has CDR1 SGHNT and CDR2 YYREEE (reference sequence).

This clone was seen just once. The chain carries TRBV2 and TRBJ2-7; D unresolved. The V gene lost 4 bases and the J gene lost 3 bases, with 7 bases spanning the gap. Germline V lookup: CDR1 SNHLY, CDR2 FYNNEI. The length of the CDR3 is 12 residues. The CDR3 nucleotides read TGTGCCAGCAGTGGGCAGGTCTACGAGCAGTACTTC. Residues: CASSGQVYEQYF. The complete variable domain, with remaining parts taken from reference TRBV2 and TRBJ2-7, reads EPEVTQTPSHQVTQMGQEVILRCVPISNHLYFYWYRQILGQKVEFLVSFYNNEISEKSEIFDDQFSVERPDGSNFTLKIRSTKLEDSAMYFCASSGQVYEQYFGPGTRLTVT.

This chain uses TRBV5-6 with TRBJ1-2; TRBD1 matches 7 bases. Germline CDR1 SGHDT, CDR2 YYEEEE. CDR3 length equals 15 residues. J was trimmed by 4 bases and V by 4 bases; bases with no gene match: 10. The CDR3 region has the DNA TGTGCCAGCAGCCCGTCGACAGGGTTCTCCTATGGCTACACCTTC. Amino acid sequence: CASSPSTGFSYGYTF.

In this sample, this clone turned up a few times. The rearrangement joins TRBV9 to TRBJ1-5, with D tentatively TRBD1 (6 bases). The CDR3 length is 14 residues. CDR1 is SGDLS and CDR2 is YYNGEE in the germline V gene. The V end lost 4 bases, the J end lost 3 bases, and 11 bases lay between the germline ends. This CDR3 reads CASSTGQPNQPQHF. CDR3 nucleotides: TGTGCCAGCAGCACAGGACAGCCCAATCAGCCCCAGCATTTT.

Regarding this clone: The sample contains more than one DNA sequence encoding this CDR3. The rearrangement links TRBV12-3 or TRBV12-4 to TRBJ1-2; D gene uncertain. This CDR3 contains 12 residues. Deletions cut 5 bases from V and 4 bases from J, with 8 bases between. CDR3 sequence (DNA): TGTGCCAGCAGTCCCTCGGGCTATGGCTACACCTTC. This translates into CASSPSGYGYTF.

In its sample, this clone was seen once. The CDR3 here is CASSLGLGLGQPQHF. The CDR3 DNA sequence: TGTGCCAGCAGCTTAGGTTTGGGGTTAGGGCAACCCCAGCATTTT. The chain links TRBV7-9 to TRBJ1-5; no clear D. Trimming cost V 1 base and J 10 bases, with 17 bases left between them. Germline CDR1 and CDR2: SEHNR and FQNEAQ (reference sequence). This CDR3 has 15 amino acids.

The rearrangement uses TRBV19 and TRBJ2-1, with 10 bases aligning to TRBD2. This CDR3 has 15 amino acids. Germline V CDR1 and CDR2: LNHDA, SQIVND (reference sequence). V lost 5 bases, J lost 5 bases, and 6 bases stayed unmatched. CDR3 sequence: CASSVTSGKNNEQFF. The CDR3 coding sequence is TGTGCCAGTAGTGTCACTAGCGGGAAAAACAATGAGCAGTTCTTC.